These T cell receptor beta chains were read from a single sample in a study of beta chain features in type 1 diabetes. Sequencing used immunoSEQ multiplex PCR; TCRdb keeps in-frame clones, though not all of them. Of 330,000 or so clones listed, roughly a fifth are singletons. Specimen: naive CD4+ T cells from blood. Receptors were obtained from a woman aged 18-29 years in good health. The CDR3 runs from the conserved cysteine through the conserved F or W. A D gene is named only where the DNA matches it firmly. Expanded clones get a size class; other rows say once, few or many, or leave the size out.

D,size,length,V,J,DNA,CDR3
TRBD1,.,16,TRBV4-1,TRBJ1-5,TGCGCCAGCAGCCAAGGACAGGGCCCGCCGAATCAGCCCCAGCATTTT,CASSQGQGPPNQPQHF
TRBD2,.,16,TRBV7-8,TRBJ2-7,TGTGCCAGCAGCCTAAGACTAGCGGGAGAGGCATACGAGCAGTACTTC,CASSLRLAGEAYEQYF
.,.,15,TRBV5-1,TRBJ2-2,TGCGCCAGCAGCTCGTCGGGAGAGGACACCGGGGAGCTGTTTTTT,CASSSSGEDTGELFF
.,few,12,TRBV30,TRBJ2-2,TGTGCCTGGAGTGAAATAACCGGGGAGCTGTTTTTT,CAWSEITGELFF
.,few,15,TRBV9,TRBJ2-2,TGTGCCAGCAGCGTGGAGGGTTGGGGTAACGGGGAGCTGTTTTTT,CASSVEGWGNGELFF
.,.,14,TRBV18,TRBJ1-2,TGTGCCAGCTCAACCGCTCGGGTTAGCTCTGGCTACACCTTC,CASSTARVSSGYTF
TRBD2,.,15,TRBV15,TRBJ2-7,TGTGCCACCAGCATGGGTCCGGGAGGGGACTACGAGCAGTACTTC,CATSMGPGGDYEQYF
TRBD2,few,16,TRBV4-2,TRBJ2-3,TGTGCCAGCAGCCAATCTAATAGCGGGTCAGCAGATACGCAGTATTTT,CASSQSNSGSADTQYF
.,few,12,TRBV5-1,TRBJ2-7,TGCGCCAGCTCCGGGTCCCCCTACGAGCAGTACTTC,CASSGSPYEQYF
.,.,14,TRBV7-2,TRBJ2-5,TGTGCCAGCAGCTCCGGGAAGAGGCCGAGGACCCAGTACTTC,CASSSGKRPRTQYF
.,.,14,TRBV9,TRBJ1-1,TGTGCCAGCAGCGTGGGACAAATGAACACTGAAGCTTTCTTT,CASSVGQMNTEAFF
.,few,15,TRBV4-1,TRBJ2-7,TGCGCCAGCAGCCAAGACTCAGGGAAATTCCACGAGCAGTACTTC,CASSQDSGKFHEQYF